Shown below are 27 T cell receptor beta chains from a single sample sequenced in a study of T cell responses to AZD1222 COVID-19 vaccine. Clones were read by immunoSEQ multiplex PCR, and TCRdb kept only the in-frame ones, dropping some. This sample has about 130,000 clones; 90% occur once, and the top ten carry around 1.6%. This sample comprised peripheral blood, obtained on day 0 of AZD1222 vaccination. The receptors originated from an adult in good health.

The J gene is TRBJ1-1, the V gene TRBV25-1; 7 nucleotides line up with TRBD1. J gave up 4 bases and V 3 bases, and 8 bases lay outside the gene matches. CDR3 length: 15 amino acids. Looked up from germline, CDR1 is MGHDK and CDR2 is SYGVNS. For the CDR3, the DNA is TGTGCCAGCAGTGATCCAGAGACAGGGAGCACTGAAGCTTTCTTT. Its translation: CASSDPETGSTEAFF.

The chain is built from TRBV30 and TRBJ1-5, with 7 bases identical to TRBD1. V gave up 2 bases and J gave up 2 bases; unmatched junction bases: 12. CDR3 length: 17 amino acids. The germline V gene has CDR1 GTSNPN and CDR2 SVGIG (reference sequence). The chain's CDR3 is CAWSPPPGQDRNQPQHF. The CDR3 nucleotides read TGTGCCTGGAGTCCCCCCCCCGGACAGGATCGCAATCAGCCCCAGCATTTT.

V gene TRBV5-1 combines with J gene TRBJ2-7; 13 nucleotides agree with TRBD2. The CDR3 has 14 residues. With V trimmed by 4 bases and J by 9 bases, 7 bases remained unmatched. Germline CDR1 SGHRS, CDR2 YFSETQ. CDR3 nucleotide sequence: TGCGCCAGCAGCGACGGACTAGCGGGGGTTTTGCAGTACTTC. Protein sequence: CASSDGLAGVLQYF. Filled out from reference TRBV5-1 and TRBJ2-7, the complete variable domain reads KAGVTQTPRYLIKTRGQQVTLSCSPISGHRSVSWYQQTPGQGLQFLFEYFSETQRNKGNFPGRFSGRQFSNSRSEMNVSTLELGDSALYLCASSDGLAGVLQYFGPGTRLTVT.

This chain joins TRBV11-3 and TRBJ2-6; D is uncertain. CDR3 size: 16 residues. Germline V lookup: CDR1 SGHNT, CDR2 YENEEA. V dropped 1 base and J dropped 0 bases, with 7 bases sitting between them. DNA of the CDR3: TGTGCCAGCAGCTTAGGGTCCCGCTCTGGGGCCAACGTCCTGACTTTC. Residues: CASSLGSRSGANVLTF.

This rearrangement joins TRBV5-1 to TRBJ2-1; TRBD2 matches at 8 bases. Germline V lookup: CDR1 SGHRS, CDR2 YFSETQ. Trimming cost V 3 bases and J 15 bases; bases outside gene matches: 17. The CDR3 is 15 amino acids. CDR3 residues: CASSSWVGTSPRWFF. The CDR3 nucleotides read TGCGCCAGCAGCTCCTGGGTAGGGACTAGTCCCCGCTGGTTCTTC.

This chain connects TRBV9 to TRBJ2-1; TRBD2 matches at 12 bases. Germline CDR1 reads SGDLS; CDR2 reads YYNGEE. There are 15 residues in the CDR3. V lost 2 bases and J lost 10; bases outside the gene matches: 7. This CDR3 is CASSVALAGGWEQFF. The DNA for the CDR3 is TGTGCCAGCAGCGTGGCACTAGCGGGAGGTTGGGAGCAGTTCTTC.

The chain employs TRBV5-1 and TRBJ1-5, with TRBD1 as a possible D gene (6 bases). The CDR3 loop spans 15 amino acids. V lost 0 bases and J 3 bases, leaving 10 bases between the germline ends. Germline loops: CDR1 SGHRS, CDR2 YFSETQ. CDR3: CASSLGAGDNQPQHF. Written as DNA, the CDR3 is TGCGCCAGCAGCTTGGGGGCAGGGGACAATCAGCCCCAGCATTTT.

CDR3 loop: CASSQEYDFSYNEQFF. Written as DNA, the CDR3 is TGTGCCAGCAGCCAAGAGTACGACTTCTCCTACAATGAGCAGTTCTTC. V and J are TRBV4-2 and TRBJ2-1; D remains ambiguous. This CDR3 is 16 amino acids long. V was pared by 0 bases and J by 0 bases, with 9 bases between. Germline-derived CDR1 and CDR2 are LGHNA and YNFKEQ.

The chain uses TRBV30 and TRBJ1-4, with D maybe TRBD1 (6 bases). V dropped 0 bases and J dropped 10 bases, with 18 bases sitting between them. Germline V CDR1 and CDR2: GTSNPN, SVGIG (reference sequence). There are 15 residues in the CDR3. The CDR3 region is CAWSVLRGLGGKLFF. DNA for the CDR3: TGTGCCTGGAGTGTACTACGGGGGCTGGGGGGAAAACTGTTTTTT. The variable domain in full, with the rest retrieved from reference TRBV30 and TRBJ1-4, is SQTIHQWPATLVQPVGSPLSLECTVEGTSNPNLYWYRQAAGRGLQLLFYSVGIGQISSEVPQNLSASRPQDRQFILSSKKLLLSDSGFYLCAWSVLRGLGGKLFFGSGTQLSVL.

The V gene is TRBV4-2, the J gene TRBJ1-4; weak D call: TRBD1 (5 bases). V lost 1 base and J 4 bases, leaving 13 bases between the germline ends. Germline CDR1 reads LGHNA; CDR2 reads YNFKEQ. The CDR3 loop spans 16 amino acids. CDR3 loop: CASSQGGGPDNEKLFF. The CDR3 DNA sequence: TGTGCCAGCAGCCAAGGGGGCGGCCCCGATAATGAAAAACTGTTTTTT.

The chain recombines TRBV3-1 (or the pseudogene TRBV3-2) with TRBJ2-7; TRBD2 matches at 11 bases. Trimming at V came to 4 bases and at J to 7 bases, leaving 9 bases not matched to a gene. CDR1 and CDR2 (germline): LGHDT, YNNKEL (reference sequence). The CDR3 has 15 amino acids. CDR3 loop: CASSPGTSGFMEQYF. The CDR3 bases are TGTGCCAGCAGCCCCGGGACTAGCGGCTTCATGGAGCAGTACTTC.

This rearrangement joins TRBV16 to TRBJ1-2, with 9 bases that match TRBD1. V lost 4 bases to trimming and J lost 3 bases; unmatched junction nucleotides: 3. The CDR3 covers 14 residues. Germline CDR1 KGHSY, CDR2 FQNENV. CDR3 sequence: CASSPDRGYYGYTF. DNA of the CDR3: TGTGCCAGCAGCCCGGACAGGGGTTACTATGGCTACACCTTC.

The chain couples TRBV4-2 to TRBJ2-5, with D possibly TRBD2 on 6 matching bases. Germline V gene data show CDR1 as LGHNA and CDR2 as YNFKEQ. The CDR3 totals 17 residues. Trimming removed 4 bases at V and 2 bases at J, with 20 bases between. The CDR3 nucleotides are TGTGCCAGCAGCCCGGGGGTCCTGGCTGGAGGGCAAGAGACCCAGTACTTC. This translates into CASSPGVLAGGQETQYF.

The CDR3: CASSWGQGTQPQHF. The CDR3 coding sequence is TGTGCCAGCAGCTGGGGACAGGGTACGCAGCCCCAGCATTTT. The gene calls are TRBV5-6 and TRBJ1-5; 9 bases agree with TRBD1. CDR1 is SGHDT and CDR2 is YYEEEE in the germline V gene. Losses at the gene ends were 3 bases for V and 7 bases for J; bases not matched to a gene: 5. The CDR3 contains 14 residues.

The rearrangement joins TRBV19 to TRBJ2-2; the match to TRBD2 covers 10 bases. Germline V lookup: CDR1 LNHDA, CDR2 SQIVND (reference sequence). The V and J ends lost 4 bases and 1 base, in that order; junction bases with no gene match: 3. The CDR3 is 16 amino acids. Here the CDR3 DNA reads TGTGCCAGTAGTAGTAGCGGGAGGATGAACACCGGGGAGCTGTTTTTT. This sequence encodes CASSSSGRMNTGELFF.

The CDR3 coding sequence is TGTGCCAGTAGAGGGGCCAGAGCAAAAACCCTCAATCAGCCCCAGCATTTT. It yields the protein CASRGARAKTLNQPQHF. The rearrangement joins TRBV19 to TRBJ1-5, with a possible D match to TRBD1 (5 bases). V lost 6 bases to trimming and J lost 3 bases, with 21 bases between them. The CDR3 extends over 17 amino acids. Germline V gives CDR1 LNHDA, CDR2 SQIVND (reference sequence).

The J gene is TRBJ1-2, the V gene TRBV5-6, with 7 bases lining up with TRBD1. The germline gives CDR1 SGHDT, CDR2 YYEEEE. After removal of 7 bases from V and 4 bases from J, the junction contained 7 bases not matched to a gene. The length of the CDR3 is 13 residues. The CDR3: CASGDRDGYGYTF. As DNA, the CDR3 is TGTGCCAGCGGAGACAGGGACGGCTATGGCTACACCTTC.

The chain has TRBV9 and TRBJ2-7; 9 bases are shared with TRBD1. Germline loops: CDR1 SGDLS, CDR2 YYNGEE. Germline trimming cut 2 bases from V and 3 bases from J; bases unmatched to any gene: 3. The CDR3 spans 14 residues. CDR3 coding DNA: TGTGCCAGCAGCGTCAAGGACAGGGGCTACGAGCAGTACTTC. This codes for CASSVKDRGYEQYF.

This clone has a single count. This chain joins TRBV5-1 and TRBJ1-1; D remains ambiguous. The CDR3 is made up of 11 amino acids. CDR1 SGHRS and CDR2 YFSETQ come from the germline V gene. V was cut by 7 bases and J by 1 base, with 5 bases left in between. CDR3 loop: CASVGNTEAFF. The CDR3 DNA follows: TGCGCCAGCGTAGGGAACACTGAAGCTTTCTTT.

V gene TRBV2 combines with J gene TRBJ1-5; weak D call: TRBD1 (5 bases). The germline gives CDR1 SNHLY, CDR2 FYNNEI. This CDR3 has 16 residues. The V end was cut by 2 bases, the J end by 2 bases, with 13 bases between. The CDR3 DNA follows: TGTGCCAGCAGTGAAACCAGGGTTTGGGGCAATCAGCCCCAGCATTTT. This encodes CASSETRVWGNQPQHF. The whole variable domain, remainder taken from reference TRBV2 and TRBJ1-5, is EPEVTQTPSHQVTQMGQEVILRCVPISNHLYFYWYRQILGQKVEFLVSFYNNEISEKSEIFDDQFSVERPDGSNFTLKIRSTKLEDSAMYFCASSETRVWGNQPQHFGDGTRLSIL.

The chain recombines TRBV28 with TRBJ1-5; no definite D call. Trimming shortened V by 2 bases and J by 0 bases, and 14 bases separated the two germline ends. This CDR3 region has 17 residues. Germline values: CDR1 MDHEN, CDR2 SYDVKM. The CDR3 bases are TGTGCCAGCAGTTTAAGTCGACCCGCGCCTAGCAATCAGCCCCAGCATTTT. Translated: CASSLSRPAPSNQPQHF.

The chain joins TRBV3-1 (or the pseudogene TRBV3-2) to TRBJ1-6; 9 bases are shared with TRBD1. Trimming at V came to 1 base and at J to 6 bases, leaving 1 base not matched to a gene. Germline CDR1 reads LGHDT; CDR2 reads YNNKEL (reference sequence). CDR3 length equals 15 residues. The CDR3 sequence is CASSQGTGANSPLHF. The CDR3 DNA reads TGTGCCAGCAGCCAAGGGACAGGGGCTAATTCACCCCTCCACTTT.

The rearrangement links TRBV7-3 to TRBJ2-1; 7 bases fit TRBD1. J gave up 8 bases and V 4 bases, and 5 bases lay outside the gene matches. The CDR3 sequence is 13 residues long. Per the germline V gene, CDR1 is SGHTA and CDR2 is FQGTGA. The CDR3: CASSSTGLDEQFF. CDR3 nucleotide sequence: TGTGCCAGCAGCTCGACAGGGTTGGATGAGCAGTTCTTC.

The rearrangement joins TRBV12-3 or TRBV12-4 to TRBJ1-5, with a weak D call TRBD1 (5 bases). The CDR3 has 13 amino acids. Trimming took 2 bases from V and 4 from J, leaving 6 bases between them. CDR3 sequence reads: CASSLQGNQPQHF. CDR3 sequence (DNA): TGTGCCAGCAGTTTACAGGGAAATCAGCCCCAGCATTTT.

The chain has TRBV27 and TRBJ2-3; 7 bases map to TRBD2. Germline trimming cut 5 bases from V and 1 base from J; bases unmatched to any gene: 12. The CDR3 is made up of 17 amino acids. Germline loops: CDR1 MNHEY, CDR2 SMNVEV (reference sequence). The CDR3 nucleotides are TGTGCCAGCAGTACCTTCCTGGAGCGGGGAGGCACAGATACGCAGTATTTT. It specifies CASSTFLERGGTDTQYF.

DNA for the CDR3: TGTGCCAGTAGGCAGCGGGACGCCGGCGGAGGGGAAGCTTTCTTT. Translation: CASRQRDAGGGEAFF. V and J are TRBV19 and TRBJ1-1, with a possible D match to TRBD1 (5 bases). Germline CDR1 reads LNHDA; CDR2 reads SQIVND (reference sequence). V dropped 6 bases and J dropped 8 bases, with 22 bases sitting between them. This CDR3 spans 15 amino acids.

This sequence joins TRBV5-1 and TRBJ1-1; a possible D gene is TRBD1 (6 bases). Germline-derived CDR1 and CDR2 are SGHRS and YFSETQ. Trimming left V 4 bases short and J 0 bases short, with 10 bases between. The length of the CDR3 is 14 residues. The CDR3 DNA is TGCGCCAGCAGCCTGGACAGCCTGAACACTGAAGCTTTCTTT. This sequence encodes CASSLDSLNTEAFF.